This T cell receptor (beta chain) derives from a study of T cell responses to AZD1222 COVID-19 vaccine. Study results and caveats: Reports indicate that nearly half of spike-specific TCRs are directed at unmutated variant regions. Females outnumbered males among donors, who were mostly white British; clonal diversity was possibly underestimated. Spike-specific TCR repertoires showed rising breadth and depth after two AZD1222 doses.

Measured with immunoSEQ multiplex PCR; TCRdb has only the in-frame clones, and not every one. The table has just over 20,000 clones, 65% to 90% seen once. From germline, CDR1 is LNHDA and CDR2 SQIVND (reference sequence). V dropped 6 bases and J dropped 8 bases, with 13 bases sitting between them. The CDR3 is 12 amino acids. On this clone itself: Its cognate antigen is unknown.

This receptor was taken from an adult in good health. V is TRBV19 and J is TRBJ1-2; perhaps TRBD1 as D (6 bases). Sequencing was performed on peripheral blood, taken on day 0 of AZD1222 vaccination. The chain's CDR3 is CASRTGGRGYTF. DNA for the CDR3: TGTGCCAGTAGGACCGGGGGGCGCGGCTACACCTTC.